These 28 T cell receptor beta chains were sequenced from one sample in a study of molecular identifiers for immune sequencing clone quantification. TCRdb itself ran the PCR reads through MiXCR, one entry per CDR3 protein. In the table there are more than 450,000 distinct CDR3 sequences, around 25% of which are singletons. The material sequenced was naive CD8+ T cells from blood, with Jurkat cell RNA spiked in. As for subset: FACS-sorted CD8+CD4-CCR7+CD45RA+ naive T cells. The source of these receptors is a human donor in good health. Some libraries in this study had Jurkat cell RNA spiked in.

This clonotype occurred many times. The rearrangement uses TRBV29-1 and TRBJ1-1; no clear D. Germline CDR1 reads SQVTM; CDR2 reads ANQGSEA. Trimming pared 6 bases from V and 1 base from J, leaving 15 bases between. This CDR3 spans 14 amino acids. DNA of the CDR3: TGCAGCGTACCCGAGAGAGAAAAGAACACTGAAGCTTTCTTT. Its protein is CSVPEREKNTEAFF.

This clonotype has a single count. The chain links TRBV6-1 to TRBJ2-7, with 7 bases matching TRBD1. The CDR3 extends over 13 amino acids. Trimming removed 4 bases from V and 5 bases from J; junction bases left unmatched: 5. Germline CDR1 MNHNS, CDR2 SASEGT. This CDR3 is CASSAERGHEQYF. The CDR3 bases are TGTGCCAGCAGTGCGGAGAGGGGGCACGAGCAGTACTTC.

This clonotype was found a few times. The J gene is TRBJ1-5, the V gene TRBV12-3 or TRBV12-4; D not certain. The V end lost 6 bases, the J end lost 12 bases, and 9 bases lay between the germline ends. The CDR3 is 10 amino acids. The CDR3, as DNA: TGTGCCAGCAGAAGTTGGCGCCAGCATTTT. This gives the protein CASRSWRQHF.

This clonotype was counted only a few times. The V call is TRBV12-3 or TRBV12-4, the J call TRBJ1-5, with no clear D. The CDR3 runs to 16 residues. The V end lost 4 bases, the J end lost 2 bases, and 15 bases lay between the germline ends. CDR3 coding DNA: TGTGCCAGCAGTTCCGGGAACCCCCAGGGCAATCAGCCCCAGCATTTT. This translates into CASSSGNPQGNQPQHF.

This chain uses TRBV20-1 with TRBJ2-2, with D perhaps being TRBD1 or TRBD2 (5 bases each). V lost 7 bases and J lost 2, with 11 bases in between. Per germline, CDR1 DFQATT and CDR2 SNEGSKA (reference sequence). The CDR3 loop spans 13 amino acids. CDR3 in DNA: TGCAGTGTGGGACGATATAACACCGGGGAGCTGTTTTTT. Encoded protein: CSVGRYNTGELFF.

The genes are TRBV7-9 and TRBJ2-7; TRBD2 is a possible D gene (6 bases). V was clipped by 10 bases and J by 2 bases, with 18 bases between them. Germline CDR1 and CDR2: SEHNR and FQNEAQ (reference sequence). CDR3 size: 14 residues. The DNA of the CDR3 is TGTGCCACCCATATTCGGGGGAACCCCTACGAGCAGTACTTC. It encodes CATHIRGNPYEQYF.

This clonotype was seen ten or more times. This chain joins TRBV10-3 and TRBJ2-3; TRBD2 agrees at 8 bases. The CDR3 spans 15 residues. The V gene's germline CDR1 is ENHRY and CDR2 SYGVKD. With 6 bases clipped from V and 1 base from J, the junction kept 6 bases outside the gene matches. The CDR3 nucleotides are TGTGCCATCAGCGACTTACTAGCGGGCACAGATACGCAGTATTTT. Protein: CAISDLLAGTDTQYF.

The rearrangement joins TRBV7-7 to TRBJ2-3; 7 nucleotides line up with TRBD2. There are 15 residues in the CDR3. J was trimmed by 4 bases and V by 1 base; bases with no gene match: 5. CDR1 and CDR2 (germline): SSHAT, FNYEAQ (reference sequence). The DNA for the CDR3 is TGTGCCAGCAGCTTAGGGGCAGGGAGGGCAGATACGCAGTATTTT. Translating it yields CASSLGAGRADTQYF.

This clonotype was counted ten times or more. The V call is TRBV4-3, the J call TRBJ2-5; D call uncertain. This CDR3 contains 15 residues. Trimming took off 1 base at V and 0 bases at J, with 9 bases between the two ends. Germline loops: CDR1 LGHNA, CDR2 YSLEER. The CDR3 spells CASSQGSSNQETQYF. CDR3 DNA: TGCGCCAGCAGCCAAGGCTCCTCAAACCAAGAGACCCAGTACTTC.

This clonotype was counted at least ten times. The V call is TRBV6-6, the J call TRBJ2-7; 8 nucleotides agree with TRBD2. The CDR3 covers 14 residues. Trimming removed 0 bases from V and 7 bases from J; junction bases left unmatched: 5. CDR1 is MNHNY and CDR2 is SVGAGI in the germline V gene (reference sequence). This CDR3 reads CASSYSVSGNEQYF. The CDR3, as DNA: TGTGCCAGCAGTTACTCAGTTAGCGGGAATGAGCAGTACTTC.

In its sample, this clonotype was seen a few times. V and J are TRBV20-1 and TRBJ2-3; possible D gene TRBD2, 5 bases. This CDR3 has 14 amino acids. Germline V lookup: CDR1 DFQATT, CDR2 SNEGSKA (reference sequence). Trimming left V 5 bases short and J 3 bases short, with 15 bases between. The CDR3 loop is CSAVARGMTDTQYF. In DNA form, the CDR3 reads TGCAGTGCTGTGGCCCGGGGTATGACAGATACGCAGTATTTT.

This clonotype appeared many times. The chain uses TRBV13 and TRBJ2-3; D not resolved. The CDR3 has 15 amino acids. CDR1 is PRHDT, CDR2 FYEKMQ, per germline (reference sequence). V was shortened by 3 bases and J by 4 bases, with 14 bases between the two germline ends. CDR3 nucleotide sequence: TGTGCCAGCAGCTTCTGGGTAGGGAAGTCAGATACGCAGTATTTT. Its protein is CASSFWVGKSDTQYF.

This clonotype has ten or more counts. This CDR3 is CASSYRFPDTQYF. The CDR3 region has the DNA TGTGCCAGCAGTTACCGTTTTCCAGATACGCAGTATTTT. The rearrangement links TRBV6-2 or TRBV6-3 to TRBJ2-3; D is undetermined. The V gene lost 2 bases and the J gene lost 4 bases, with 7 bases spanning the gap. Germline-derived CDR1 and CDR2 are MNHEY and SVGEGT. This CDR3 contains 13 residues.

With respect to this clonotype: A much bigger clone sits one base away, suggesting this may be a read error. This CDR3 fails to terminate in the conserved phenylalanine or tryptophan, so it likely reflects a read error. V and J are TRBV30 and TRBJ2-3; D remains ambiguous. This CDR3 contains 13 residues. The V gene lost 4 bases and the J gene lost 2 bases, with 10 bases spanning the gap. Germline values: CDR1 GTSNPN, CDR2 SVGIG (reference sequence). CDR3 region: CAWNMGNTDTQYS. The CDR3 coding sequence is TGTGCCTGGAATATGGGTAACACAGATACGCAGTATTCT.

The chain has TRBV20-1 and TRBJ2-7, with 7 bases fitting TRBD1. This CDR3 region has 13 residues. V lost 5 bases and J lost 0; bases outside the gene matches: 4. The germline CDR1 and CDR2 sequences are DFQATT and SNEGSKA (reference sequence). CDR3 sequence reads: CSARPGGSYEQYF. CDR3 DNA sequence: TGCAGTGCTCGCCCAGGGGGCTCCTACGAGCAGTACTTC.

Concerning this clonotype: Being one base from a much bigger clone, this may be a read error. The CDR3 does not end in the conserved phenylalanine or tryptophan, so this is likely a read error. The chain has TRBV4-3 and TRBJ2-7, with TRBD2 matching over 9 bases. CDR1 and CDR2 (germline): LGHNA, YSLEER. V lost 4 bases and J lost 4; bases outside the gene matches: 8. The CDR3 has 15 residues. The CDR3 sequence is CASSPRTSELYEQYS. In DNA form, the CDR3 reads TGCGCCAGCAGCCCTCGGACTAGCGAGCTTTACGAGCAGTACTCC.

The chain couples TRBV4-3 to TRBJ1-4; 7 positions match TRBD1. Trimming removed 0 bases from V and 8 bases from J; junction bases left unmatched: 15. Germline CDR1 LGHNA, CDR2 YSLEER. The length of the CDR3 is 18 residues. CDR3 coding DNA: TGCGCCAGCAGCCAAGATCGGCAGGGGGGGATGTATATGGAAAAACTGTTTTTT. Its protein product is CASSQDRQGGMYMEKLFF.

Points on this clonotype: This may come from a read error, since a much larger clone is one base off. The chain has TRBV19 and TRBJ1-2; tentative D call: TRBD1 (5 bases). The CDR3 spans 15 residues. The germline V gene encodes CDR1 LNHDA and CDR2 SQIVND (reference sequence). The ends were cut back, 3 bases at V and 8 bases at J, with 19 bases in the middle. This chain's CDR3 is CASSIFDRVPGGYTF. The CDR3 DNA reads TGTGCCAGTAGTATCTTCGACAGAGTTCCCGGAGGCTACACCTTC.

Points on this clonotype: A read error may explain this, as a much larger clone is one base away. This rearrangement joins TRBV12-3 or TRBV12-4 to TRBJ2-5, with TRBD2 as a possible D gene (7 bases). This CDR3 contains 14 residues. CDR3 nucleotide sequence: TGTGCCAGCAGTTCTGGCGGGGGCCAAGAGGCCCAGTACTTC. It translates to CASSSGGGQEAQYF.

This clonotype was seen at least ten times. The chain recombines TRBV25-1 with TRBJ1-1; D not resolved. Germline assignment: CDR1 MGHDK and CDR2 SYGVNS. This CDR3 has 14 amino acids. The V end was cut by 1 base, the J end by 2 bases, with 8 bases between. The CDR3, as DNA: TGTGCCAGCAGTGAATTCAACATCAACACTGAAGCTTTCTTT. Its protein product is CASSEFNINTEAFF. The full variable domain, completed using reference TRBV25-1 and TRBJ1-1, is EADIYQTPRYLVIGTGKKITLECSQTMGHDKMYWYQQDPGMELHLIHYSYGVNSTEKGDLSSESTVSRIRTEHFPLTLESARPSHTSQYLCASSEFNINTEAFFGQGTRLTVV.

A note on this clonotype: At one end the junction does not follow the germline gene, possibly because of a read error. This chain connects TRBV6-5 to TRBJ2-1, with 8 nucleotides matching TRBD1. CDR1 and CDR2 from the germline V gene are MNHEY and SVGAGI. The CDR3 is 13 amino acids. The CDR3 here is CAGSEQGDGEQFF. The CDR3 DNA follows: TGTGCCGGCAGCGAACAGGGGGATGGTGAGCAGTTCTTC.

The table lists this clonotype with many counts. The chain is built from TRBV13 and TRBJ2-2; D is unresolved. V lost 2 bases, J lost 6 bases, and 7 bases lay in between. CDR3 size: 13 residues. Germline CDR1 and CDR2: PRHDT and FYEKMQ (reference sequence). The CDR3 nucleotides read TGTGCCAGCAGCTTAAATCTGGCCGGGGAGCTGTTTTTT. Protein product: CASSLNLAGELFF. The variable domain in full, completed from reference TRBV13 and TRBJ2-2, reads AAGVIQSPRHLIKEKRETATLKCYPIPRHDTVYWYQQGPGQDPQFLISFYEKMQSDKGSIPDRFSAQQFSDYHSELNMSSLELGDSALYFCASSLNLAGELFFGEGSRLTVL.

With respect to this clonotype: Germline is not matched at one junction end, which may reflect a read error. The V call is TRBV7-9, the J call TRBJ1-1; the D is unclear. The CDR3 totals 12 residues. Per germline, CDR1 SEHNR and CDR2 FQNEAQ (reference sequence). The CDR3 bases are TGTGCCAACACAGAGATAAACACTAAAGCTTTCTTT. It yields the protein CANTEINTKAFF.

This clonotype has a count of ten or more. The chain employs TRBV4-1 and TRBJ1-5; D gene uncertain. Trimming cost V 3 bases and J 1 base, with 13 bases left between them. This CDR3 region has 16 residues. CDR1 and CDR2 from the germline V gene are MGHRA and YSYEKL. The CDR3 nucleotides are TGCGCCAGCAGCCAGTTCGGGGATTTAAGCAATCAGCCCCAGCATTTT. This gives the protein CASSQFGDLSNQPQHF.

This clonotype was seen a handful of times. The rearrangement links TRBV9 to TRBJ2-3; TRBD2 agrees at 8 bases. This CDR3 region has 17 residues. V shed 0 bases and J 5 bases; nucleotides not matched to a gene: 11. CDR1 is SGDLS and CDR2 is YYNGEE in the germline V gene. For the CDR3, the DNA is TGTGCCAGCAGCGTAGAAGGCGGGAGGACCCTCGGAGATACGCAGTATTTT. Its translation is CASSVEGGRTLGDTQYF.

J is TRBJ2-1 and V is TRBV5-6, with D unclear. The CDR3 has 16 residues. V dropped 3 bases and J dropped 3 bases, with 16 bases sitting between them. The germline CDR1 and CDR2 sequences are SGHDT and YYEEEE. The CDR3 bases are TGTGCCAGCAGCTCCGGTCGGGTTAGCTACTACAATGAGCAGTTCTTC. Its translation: CASSSGRVSYYNEQFF.

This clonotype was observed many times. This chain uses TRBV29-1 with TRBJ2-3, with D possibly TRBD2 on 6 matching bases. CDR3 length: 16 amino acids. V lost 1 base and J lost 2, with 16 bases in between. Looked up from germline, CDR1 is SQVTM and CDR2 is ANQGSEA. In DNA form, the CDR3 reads TGCAGCGTTGAAGGGAGGGTTGGGCAGCTCACAGATACGCAGTATTTT. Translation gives CSVEGRVGQLTDTQYF.

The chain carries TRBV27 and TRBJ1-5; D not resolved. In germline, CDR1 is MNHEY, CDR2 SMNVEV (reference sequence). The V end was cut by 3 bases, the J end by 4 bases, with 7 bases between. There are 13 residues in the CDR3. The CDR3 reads CASSFSANQPQHF. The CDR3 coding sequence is TGTGCCAGCAGTTTCTCAGCGAATCAGCCCCAGCATTTT.